Listed below are T cell receptor beta chains from one sample, sequenced in a study of identical twins. One entry per CDR3 protein results from TCRdb running MiXCR on the 5' RACE reads. Here the sample spans 500,000 to 550,000 distinct CDR3 sequences, about 20% being singletons. The same specimen was also included in a second study, on yellow fever vaccine responses in identical twins.

The sample was CD4+ T cells sorted from blood. Receptor source: a woman between 18 and 30 years old in good health. Both conserved end residues are part of each CDR3. A D gene is named only where the DNA matches it firmly. Size tells how often a clone was seen (once, few, many) or the class of an expanded clone, and some rows leave it out.

clone size,D gene,J gene,V gene,CDR3 DNA,CDR3 protein
.,TRBD1,TRBJ2-2,TRBV28,TGTGCCAGCAAAGGACAGGGAAAGGCCGGGGAGCTGTTTTTT,CASKGQGKAGELFF
few,TRBD1,TRBJ2-5,TRBV27,TGTGCCAGCAGCCTAAAGTCGGCCCGGGACAGTCGAGAGACCCAGTACTTC,CASSLKSARDSRETQYF
few,TRBD1,TRBJ1-4,TRBV6-1,TGTGCCAGCAGTGAGCGATCGAGACAGGGGGAACTGTTTTTT,CASSERSRQGELFF
.,TRBD2,TRBJ2-1,TRBV7-9,TGTGCCAGCAGCACAACTAGCGTCGATGAGCAGTTCTTC,CASSTTSVDEQFF
.,.,TRBJ1-3,TRBV12-3/TRBV12-4,TGTGCCAGCAGTTTTAAGGCAGGTGCGGGTGGAAACACCATATATTTT,CASSFKAGAGGNTIYF
few,TRBD1,TRBJ1-2,TRBV12-3/TRBV12-4,TGTGCCAGCACCCTGACAGGGGCGGATGGCTACACCTTC,CASTLTGADGYTF
.,TRBD1,TRBJ2-7,TRBV5-1,TGCGCCCGCAGTGGGACAGCCTACGAGCAGTACTTC,CARSGTAYEQYF
.,TRBD2,TRBJ2-1,TRBV12-3/TRBV12-4,TGTGCCAGCAGTAAACTAGCGGGTGAGCAGTTCTTC,CASSKLAGEQFF
few,TRBD2,TRBJ2-5,TRBV12-3/TRBV12-4,TGTGCCAGCAGGCTAACTAGCGGGAAAGGGACCCAGTACTTC,CASRLTSGKGTQYF
few,TRBD2,TRBJ2-7,TRBV29-1,TGCAGCGTTGTACTAGCGGGAGGCGAGCAGTACTTC,CSVVLAGGEQYF
few,TRBD1,TRBJ1-1,TRBV29-1,TGCAGCGCCCTTGACAGGGACACTGAAGCTTTCTTT,CSALDRDTEAFF
few,TRBD2,TRBJ2-5,TRBV25-1,TGTGCCAGCAGTGAATTCACTAGCGGGACCTACTTGATGGAGACCCAGTACTTC,CASSEFTSGTYLMETQYF
.,TRBD1,TRBJ2-7,TRBV7-9,TGTGCCAGCAACCCTCTGGACAGGGCAGGCGAGCAGTACTTC,CASNPLDRAGEQYF
few,.,TRBJ2-2,TRBV12-3/TRBV12-4,TGTGCCAGCAAAATAGCGCCGTGGACCGGGGAGCTGTTTTTT,CASKIAPWTGELFF
.,TRBD2,TRBJ2-1,TRBV20-1,TGCAGTGCTATCCCAGCGGGGGGCGCGTACAATGAGCAGTTCTTC,CSAIPAGGAYNEQFF
few,TRBD2,TRBJ2-1,TRBV7-3,TGTGCCAGCAGCCCTCTGAGTGTGACTAGCGGCGTATCCCCCAATGAGCAGTTCTTC,CASSPLSVTSGVSPNEQFF
many,.,TRBJ2-1,TRBV29-1,TGCAGCGTGTTGGGTCACAATGAGCAGTTCTTC,CSVLGHNEQFF
.,TRBD1,TRBJ2-2,TRBV4-1,TGCGCCAGCAGCCAAGATTTGGCAGGGGGCGTTTTCGGGGAGCTGTTTTTT,CASSQDLAGGVFGELFF
.,TRBD2,TRBJ2-3,TRBV6-5,TGTGCCAGCAGTTATGGAAGCGGGGGGCCCGCGGATACGCAGTATTTT,CASSYGSGGPADTQYF
.,.,TRBJ2-5,TRBV28,TGTGCCAGCAGTTCCCCGAGGGGACAAGAGACCCAGTGCTTC,CASSSPRGQETQCF
once,.,TRBJ2-3,TRBV14,TGTGCCAGCAGCCAAGAAAGGCAACTCGCCATCACAGATACGCAGTATTTT,CASSQERQLAITDTQYF
few,.,TRBJ1-1,TRBV7-6,TGTGCCAGCAGCTTATATTGGGACGGGGAAAACACTGAAGCTTTCTTT,CASSLYWDGENTEAFF
few,TRBD2,TRBJ2-2,TRBV27,TGTGCCACTACTAGCGTTAACACCGGGGAGCTGTTTTTT,CATTSVNTGELFF
once,.,TRBJ2-5,TRBV15,TGTGCCACCAGCAGAGTCCCCTCACGGACGTACCAAGAGACCCAGTACTTC,CATSRVPSRTYQETQYF
few,.,TRBJ1-1,TRBV5-1,TGCGCCAGCAGCTCGCTGGGCAGTAACACTGAAGCTTTCTTT,CASSSLGSNTEAFF
.,TRBD1,TRBJ2-2,TRBV15,TGTGCCACCAGCAGGGCACCACAGGGGAAGGGCACCGGGGAGCTGTTTTTT,CATSRAPQGKGTGELFF
few,.,TRBJ2-2,TRBV20-1,TGCAGTGCTAGAGCGGGAATGAACACCGGGGAGCTGTTTTTT,CSARAGMNTGELFF
many,.,TRBJ2-1,TRBV4-2,TGTGCCAGCAGCCAAGAGGGACCGAGGGATGAGCAGTTCTTC,CASSQEGPRDEQFF
.,TRBD1,TRBJ2-3,TRBV5-4,TGTGCCACCTGGGACAGGCGCGCAGATACGCAGTATTTT,CATWDRRADTQYF
few,TRBD2,TRBJ2-5,TRBV4-1,TGCGCCAGCAGCCAAGCCCTAGCGGGGGGGTTACAAGAGACCCAGTACTTC,CASSQALAGGLQETQYF
few,.,TRBJ2-5,TRBV29-1,TGCAGCGTTGAAGATCGAGGGGTAGTAGAGACCCAGTACTTC,CSVEDRGVVETQYF
few,TRBD2,TRBJ2-5,TRBV20-1,TGCAGAGCTAGAGATCCTCGACTAGCGGAGACCCAGTACTTC,CRARDPRLAETQYF
few,TRBD2,TRBJ2-1,TRBV11-2,TGTGCCAGCAGCCTACCCGGACTAGCGGGAGACAATGAGCAGTTCTTC,CASSLPGLAGDNEQFF
few,TRBD1,TRBJ2-1,TRBV12-3/TRBV12-4,TGTGCCAGCAGGGACCGGGACAGCTCCTACAATGAGCAGTTCTTC,CASRDRDSSYNEQFF
.,TRBD2,TRBJ2-1,TRBV20-1,TGCAGTGCTAGAAGGTTTGGGCGGGAGATGGGGCGCAATGAGCAGTTCTTC,CSARRFGREMGRNEQFF
.,.,TRBJ2-1,TRBV24-1,TGTGCCCCCGGGACATCCTACAATGAGCAGTTCTTC,CAPGTSYNEQFF
once,.,TRBJ2-1,TRBV6-1,TGTGCCAGCAGTGGATCTGAGACCCTTTTGGATGAGCAGTTCTTC,CASSGSETLLDEQFF
many,.,TRBJ1-1,TRBV5-1,TGCGCCAGCAGACCCGTGCTCGGGGGTATTGAAGCTTTCTTT,CASRPVLGGIEAFF
.,.,TRBJ2-5,TRBV3-1,TGTGCCAGCAGCCACGTGCGGGGCGGAGAGACCCAGTACTTC,CASSHVRGGETQYF
few,.,TRBJ1-1,TRBV7-9,TGTGCCAGTAGCCCCCAAGTCAAGAACACTGAAGCTTTCTTT,CASSPQVKNTEAFF
once,.,TRBJ1-2,TRBV7-2,TGTGCCAGCAGCTTAGGGACGGAGCGGATCTATGGCTACACCTTC,CASSLGTERIYGYTF
.,.,TRBJ1-1,TRBV7-3,TGTGCCAGCAGCTCCCAGGACAGTAACACTGAAGCTTTCTTT,CASSSQDSNTEAFF
few,.,TRBJ2-1,TRBV4-2,TGTGCCAGCAGCCAAGAGGCTTACAATGAGCAGTTCTTC,CASSQEAYNEQFF
.,.,TRBJ2-1,TRBV18,TGTGCCAGCTCCGTTTTAGGGGGCAATGAGCAGTTCTTC,CASSVLGGNEQFF
.,.,TRBJ2-1,TRBV12-3/TRBV12-4,TGTGCCAGCAGTTTCCAATTCTTCCCCTCCTACAATGAGCAGTTCTTC,CASSFQFFPSYNEQFF
few,TRBD2,TRBJ2-1,TRBV12-3/TRBV12-4,TGTGCCAGCAGTTCGACTAGCCGGCATGAGCAGTTCTTC,CASSSTSRHEQFF
many,.,TRBJ2-3,TRBV29-1,TGCAGCGTTGAAATTTACACAGATACGCAGTATTTT,CSVEIYTDTQYF
.,TRBD1,TRBJ2-7,TRBV7-9,TGTGCCAGCAGCACAGGGGACAGGGGCGAGCAGTACTTC,CASSTGDRGEQYF
few,.,TRBJ1-4,TRBV14,TGTGCCAGCAGGAAGAACCGAAATGAAAAACTGTTTTTT,CASRKNRNEKLFF
.,TRBD2,TRBJ2-5,TRBV7-9,TGTGCCAGCAGGGAAGCGGGGATCCAAGAGACCCAGTACTTC,CASREAGIQETQYF
once,TRBD2,TRBJ2-1,TRBV2,TGTGCCAGCAGTGACCGTAGCGGGAGGTTAAACAATGAGCAGTTCTTC,CASSDRSGRLNNEQFF
.,TRBD2,TRBJ2-7,TRBV7-8,TGTGCCAGCAGCTGGGGACTAGCCCGCGAGCAGTACTTC,CASSWGLAREQYF
.,.,TRBJ1-1,TRBV5-1,TGCGCCAGCAGCTTGAACAGTCAGGGGCCCACTGAAGCTTTCTTT,CASSLNSQGPTEAFF
few,.,TRBJ2-2,TRBV12-3/TRBV12-4,TGTGCCAGCAAGAGTACAGGAGAGCTGTTTTTT,CASKSTGELFF